Below are 8 T cell receptor beta chains sequenced from a single sample in a study of graft-versus-host responses after intestinal transplantation. Produced via immunoSEQ multiplex PCR; TCRdb's table is partial and in-frame only. The table shows under 20,000 clones, with approximately 30% occurring only once. This sample comprised alloreactive CD4+ T cells from a mixed lymphocyte reaction culture, obtained before intestinal transplant. The subset: CFSE-low proliferating T cells sorted from roughly six-day pre-transplant mixed lymphocyte reaction (GvH or HvG direction). The receptor set was obtained from a human patient who received an intestinal transplant.

In its sample, this clone was seen a few times. The genes are TRBV6-6 and TRBJ1-2, with TRBD1 identical over 8 bases. CDR3 length equals 13 residues. CDR1 and CDR2 from the germline V gene are MNHNY and SVGAGI (reference sequence). J gave up 8 bases and V 4 bases, and 6 bases lay outside the gene matches. The CDR3 bases are TGTGCCAGCAGTTGGGCCCGACAGGGGGGCTACACCTTC. Its translation: CASSWARQGGYTF.

This clone is deemed medium-sized. This chain links TRBV6-6 with TRBJ2-4; D is uncertain. The CDR3 contains 14 residues. CDR1 and CDR2 from the germline V gene are MNHNY and SVGAGI (reference sequence). Deletions cut 0 bases from V and 5 bases from J, with 8 bases between. As DNA, the CDR3 is TGTGCCAGCAGTTACTCGAGGAATGAAAACATTCAGTACTTC. Protein sequence: CASSYSRNENIQYF.

The chain joins TRBV7-9 to TRBJ2-7; tentatively, D is TRBD1 or TRBD2 (6 bases each). V was trimmed by 5 bases and J by 6 bases, leaving 17 bases between them. This CDR3 has 14 amino acids. CDR1 is SEHNR, CDR2 FQNEAQ, per germline (reference sequence). The CDR3 coding sequence is TGTGCCAGCAGCCACCCCGGGGGCGGGCGCGAGCAGTACTTC. Protein: CASSHPGGGREQYF.

The rearrangement links TRBV28 to TRBJ1-3; D is unresolved. Germline-derived CDR1 and CDR2 are MDHEN and SYDVKM. The CDR3 sequence is 15 residues long. Trimming left V 7 bases short and J 0 bases short, with 13 bases between. In nucleotides, the CDR3 is TGTGCCAGCAAACCAGGAACAGACTCTGGAAACACCATATATTTT. This encodes CASKPGTDSGNTIYF.

This chain links TRBV18 with TRBJ1-6; TRBD1 might be the D (5 bases). V was pared by 2 bases and J by 7 bases, with 12 bases between. CDR3 length: 15 residues. Germline V gene sequence: CDR1 KGHSH, CDR2 LQKENI. Here the CDR3 reads CASSPTGRGNSPLHF. The CDR3 DNA is TGTGCCAGCTCACCAACCGGGAGGGGAAATTCACCCCTCCACTTT.

The genes are TRBV2 and TRBJ1-2, with D unresolved. The germline V gene encodes CDR1 SNHLY and CDR2 FYNNEI. This CDR3 is 10 amino acids long. Between the trimmed V and J ends, which lost 6 bases and 3 bases, there was a span of 2 bases. Here the CDR3 reads CASSHYGYTF. CDR3 nucleotide sequence: TGTGCCAGCAGCCACTATGGCTACACCTTC.

This clone was seen only a few times. The chain combines TRBV2 with TRBJ1-6; TRBD1 matches 11 bases. Germline V CDR1 and CDR2: SNHLY, FYNNEI. Trimming removed 6 bases from V and 9 bases from J; junction bases left unmatched: 7. The CDR3 is 15 amino acids. CDR3 amino acids: CASSKRGTGGSPLHF. For the CDR3, the DNA is TGTGCCAGCAGCAAACGGGGGACAGGGGGTTCACCCCTCCACTTT.

This clone appeared a few times. The V and J genes are TRBV11-1 and TRBJ2-3; 7 nucleotides agree with TRBD2. The CDR3 runs 14 residues. Germline V gene lookup returns CDR1 SGHAT and CDR2 FQDESV (reference sequence). Germline trimming cut 5 bases from V and 6 bases from J; bases unmatched to any gene: 8. For the CDR3, the DNA is TGTGCCAGCAGCGCACCTGGGGAGGGGGATACGCAGTATTTT. Residues: CASSAPGEGDTQYF.